Following are 8 T cell receptor beta chains from one sample sequenced in a study of regulatory T cells in long-lasting Graves disease. Arm-PCR of CDR3 regions and iRepertoire HTBI primers were the basis on which TCR beta libraries were built. TCRdb independently ran MiXCR on the multiplex PCR reads; one entry per CDR3 protein. Among over 450,000 distinct CDR3 sequences listed, 20% to 25% were seen once. Time point: persistent/refractory GD, antithyroid drugs over 5 years with positive TRAb. Making the TCR library involved RNA that had been extracted from PBMCs. The sample consisted of peripheral blood mononuclear cells (PBMCs), taken when the disease was refractory, from a patient treated with antithyroid drugs. All receptors come from a female donor with Graves disease.

Ten or more counts support this clonotype. The chain joins TRBV12-3 or TRBV12-4 to TRBJ2-5; unclear D gene. Deletions cut 1 base from V and 5 bases from J, with 14 bases between. This CDR3 spans 15 amino acids. The DNA for the CDR3 is TGTGCCAGCAGTTTAGACCTAGGGCCCACGGAGACCCAGTACTTC. Translated: CASSLDLGPTETQYF.

This clonotype showed up just once. This chain connects TRBV5-6 to TRBJ1-4; D gene uncertain. The CDR3 sequence is 15 residues long. Germline V CDR1 and CDR2: SGHDT, YYEEEE. The V gene lost 4 bases and the J gene lost 8 bases, with 18 bases spanning the gap. CDR3 loop: CASSQNLGFGEKLFF. For the CDR3, the DNA is TGTGCCAGCAGCCAGAACCTGGGGTTCGGGGAAAAACTGTTTTTT.

The chain uses TRBV10-3 and TRBJ1-2, with D unresolved. From germline, CDR1 is ENHRY and CDR2 SYGVKD. Trimming removed 4 bases from V and 5 bases from J, with 20 bases in between. This CDR3 comprises 16 residues. This chain's CDR3 is CAISGPSDPVPYGYTF. The CDR3 DNA is TGTGCCATCAGTGGCCCCTCCGACCCTGTCCCTTATGGCTACACCTTC.

This clonotype was counted many times. The chain couples TRBV19 to TRBJ2-5; perhaps TRBD2 as D (6 bases). Germline CDR1 reads LNHDA; CDR2 reads SQIVND (reference sequence). This CDR3 is 13 amino acids long. Trimming took off 9 bases at V and 2 bases at J, with 13 bases between the two ends. The CDR3 sequence is CASGSLLQETQYF. As DNA, the CDR3 is TGTGCCAGCGGGAGCTTATTACAAGAGACCCAGTACTTC.

V gene TRBV9 combines with J gene TRBJ2-5, with 10 bases fitting TRBD2. Germline V gene lookup returns CDR1 SGDLS and CDR2 YYNGEE. This CDR3 comprises 16 residues. The V and J ends lost 0 bases and 4 bases, in that order; junction bases with no gene match: 6. Here the CDR3 reads CASSVASGGAGETQYF. CDR3 DNA sequence: TGTGCCAGCAGCGTAGCAAGCGGGGGGGCGGGAGAGACCCAGTACTTC.

This clonotype was recorded at least ten times. This rearrangement joins TRBV27 to TRBJ2-5; 7 bases fit TRBD2. This CDR3 comprises 16 residues. V was pared by 1 base and J by 5 bases, with 10 bases of the junction left unmatched. Germline assignment: CDR1 MNHEY and CDR2 SMNVEV (reference sequence). The CDR3 region is CASSLYGTNRRETQYF. The CDR3 DNA reads TGTGCCAGCAGTTTATACGGGACTAACCGACGGGAGACCCAGTACTTC.

This clonotype was counted a few times. CDR3 DNA sequence: TGCGCCAGCAGCGACCGGGACAGGGACTATAGCGGGGAGCTGTTTTTT. Translating gives CASSDRDRDYSGELFF. The V and J genes are TRBV5-1 and TRBJ2-2; the match to TRBD1 covers 9 bases. The V and J ends lost 4 bases and 7 bases, in that order; junction bases with no gene match: 11. The germline V gene has CDR1 SGHRS and CDR2 YFSETQ. The CDR3 consists of 16 residues.

This clonotype was observed a few times. The rearrangement uses TRBV30 and TRBJ2-1; the D gene is possibly TRBD2 (6 bases). Trimming cost V 3 bases and J 0 bases, with 15 bases left between them. There are 16 residues in the CDR3. In germline, CDR1 is GTSNPN, CDR2 SVGIG (reference sequence). The CDR3 region has the DNA TGTGCCTGGAGCCGGGGACTTATAAGCTCCTACAATGAGCAGTTCTTC. This encodes CAWSRGLISSYNEQFF.